Below are 13 T cell receptor beta chains sequenced from a single sample in a study of glioma-infiltrating T cells after dendritic cell vaccination (dated by TCRdb to 2015 to 2016). The receptor library was made with the immunoSEQ multiplex PCR assay. TCRdb mirrors the immuneACCESS table, restricted to in-frame sequences. Some clones are absent from its copies; in checked studies, under half trace to an unresolved V gene, and the reason for the others is unknown. The sample profile shows 30,000 to 40,000 clones; 82% of them were found once. The ten largest clones capture less than 8.5% of the sample. The input for sequencing was blood, taken before dendritic cell vaccination. The receptors come from a human donor with glioblastoma.

V gene TRBV19 combines with J gene TRBJ2-7; D perhaps matches TRBD1 (5 bases). The germline V gene has CDR1 LNHDA and CDR2 SQIVND (reference sequence). The CDR3 totals 15 residues. Trimming left V 2 bases short and J 2 bases short, with 13 bases between. CDR3 DNA: TGTGCCAGTAGTATACAGGGCTATAAACCCTACGAGCAGTACTTC. Its translation is CASSIQGYKPYEQYF.

This clone has just one count. V gene TRBV11-2 combines with J gene TRBJ1-2; tentative D call: TRBD1 (6 bases). Trimming shortened V by 5 bases and J by 2 bases, and 9 bases separated the two germline ends. Germline V CDR1 and CDR2: SGHAT, FQNNGV. The CDR3 contains 13 residues. The CDR3 DNA sequence: TGTGCCAGCAGCCAAGGACAGAACTATGGCTACACCTTC. Translated: CASSQGQNYGYTF.

The chain joins TRBV5-1 to TRBJ1-4; TRBD1 is a possible D gene (6 bases). CDR1 and CDR2 (germline): SGHRS, YFSETQ. The CDR3 contains 15 residues. V lost 1 base to trimming and J lost 4 bases, with 11 bases between them. This CDR3 reads CASSLLGQDNEKLFF. The CDR3 bases are TGCGCCAGCAGCTTGTTGGGACAAGATAATGAAAAACTGTTTTTT.

The chain is built from TRBV25-1 and TRBJ2-7, with D possibly TRBD1 on 6 matching bases. The V end was cut by 5 bases, the J end by 4 bases, with 18 bases between. Per germline, CDR1 MGHDK and CDR2 SYGVNS. The CDR3 loop spans 15 amino acids. The CDR3 bases are TGTGCCAGCAGTCCGGTGGACAGCACTTCGTACGAGCAGTACTTC. Its translation is CASSPVDSTSYEQYF.

V and J are TRBV10-3 and TRBJ2-3; 10 nucleotides align to TRBD1. CDR1 is ENHRY, CDR2 SYGVKD, per germline. CDR3 length: 13 amino acids. The ends lost 8 bases at V and 1 base at J; junction bases unmatched: 0. The CDR3 nucleotides are TGTGCCATCGGGACAGGGGGCACAGATACGCAGTATTTT. Its protein product is CAIGTGGTDTQYF.

V and J are TRBV6-1 and TRBJ1-1; TRBD1 matches 7 bases. V was pared by 4 bases and J by 0 bases, with 8 bases of the junction left unmatched. This CDR3 region has 16 residues. Germline CDR1 and CDR2: MNHNS and SASEGT. CDR3 nucleotides: TGTGCCAGCAGTGGCCTCGGGACAGCTATGAACACTGAAGCTTTCTTT. It codes for CASSGLGTAMNTEAFF.

The genes are TRBV6-5 and TRBJ1-2, with 10 bases identical to TRBD1. The V segment lost 2 bases and the J segment 3 bases; nucleotides outside the gene matches: 6. The V gene's germline CDR1 is MNHEY and CDR2 SVGAGI. There are 16 residues in the CDR3. This CDR3 reads CASSYGDRGSHYGYTF. The CDR3 region has the DNA TGTGCCAGCAGTTACGGGGACAGGGGTTCTCACTATGGCTACACCTTC.

The rearrangement uses TRBV19 and TRBJ1-1; D is unresolved. Germline values: CDR1 LNHDA, CDR2 SQIVND (reference sequence). V dropped 5 bases and J dropped 8 bases, with 9 bases sitting between them. The length of the CDR3 is 11 residues. CDR3 sequence: CASSGLKEAFF. CDR3 bases: TGTGCCAGTAGTGGCCTCAAGGAAGCTTTCTTT.

This clone was seen more than once but under ten times. The rearrangement joins TRBV4-1 to TRBJ2-3, with TRBD1 as a possible D gene (5 bases). The CDR3 covers 14 residues. The V and J ends lost 4 bases and 2 bases respectively, with 10 bases between them. Germline V gene sequence: CDR1 MGHRA, CDR2 YSYEKL. The CDR3 DNA reads as TGCGCCAGCAGCCGAATAGGGGTCACAGATACGCAGTATTTT. Amino acids: CASSRIGVTDTQYF.

The chain links TRBV30 to TRBJ2-1; 9 bases agree with TRBD1. The germline V gene encodes CDR1 GTSNPN and CDR2 SVGIG (reference sequence). Losses at the gene ends were 1 base for V and 4 bases for J; bases not matched to a gene: 5. This CDR3 has 15 amino acids. The CDR3 loop is CAWSAGTGPYNEQFF. In DNA form, the CDR3 reads TGTGCCTGGAGTGCCGGGACAGGGCCTTACAATGAGCAGTTCTTC. The entire variable domain, with the rest obtained from reference TRBV30 and TRBJ2-1, is as follows: SQTIHQWPATLVQPVGSPLSLECTVEGTSNPNLYWYRQAAGRGLQLLFYSVGIGQISSEVPQNLSASRPQDRQFILSSKKLLLSDSGFYLCAWSAGTGPYNEQFFGPGTRLTVL.

The chain employs TRBV7-9 and TRBJ2-3; 13 bases match TRBD2. The J segment lost 8 bases and the V segment lost 7 bases, leaving 6 bases of the junction unmatched. Per the germline V gene, CDR1 is SEHNR and CDR2 is FQNEAQ (reference sequence). The CDR3 is made up of 14 amino acids. CDR3 nucleotide sequence: TGTGCCAGCAATACCGGGACTAGCGGGGTTACGCAGTATTTT. The encoded protein is CASNTGTSGVTQYF.

The chain links TRBV6-6 to TRBJ2-1, with 10 nucleotides matching TRBD2. Trimming at V came to 7 bases and at J to 6 bases, leaving 12 bases not matched to a gene. CDR1 and CDR2 from the germline V gene are MNHNY and SVGAGI (reference sequence). The CDR3 contains 16 residues. CDR3 sequence reads: CASTITLAGGSNEQFF. CDR3 in DNA: TGTGCCAGCACCATCACCTTAGCGGGGGGAAGCAATGAGCAGTTCTTC.

In its sample, this clone was seen once. The chain uses TRBV30 and TRBJ2-1, with a possible D match to TRBD2 (7 bases). The CDR3 sequence is 13 residues long. Trimming removed 5 bases from V and 7 bases from J, with 15 bases in between. Per the germline V gene, CDR1 is GTSNPN and CDR2 is SVGIG (reference sequence). The CDR3 reads CAWAKGGPNEQFF. CDR3 nucleotide sequence: TGTGCCTGGGCCAAGGGGGGGCCTAATGAGCAGTTCTTC.